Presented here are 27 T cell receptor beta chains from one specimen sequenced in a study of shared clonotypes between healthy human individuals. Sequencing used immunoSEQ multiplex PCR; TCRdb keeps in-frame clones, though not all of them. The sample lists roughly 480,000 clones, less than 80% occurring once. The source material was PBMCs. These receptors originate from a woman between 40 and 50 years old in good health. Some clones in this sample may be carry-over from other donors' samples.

The CDR3 loop reads CASSQEFPGLAYEQYF. CDR3 DNA sequence: TGTGCCAGCAGCCAAGAATTTCCCGGACTAGCCTACGAGCAGTACTTC. The chain combines TRBV4-2 with TRBJ2-7, with 7 bases identical to TRBD2. This CDR3 is 16 amino acids long. Looked up from germline, CDR1 is LGHNA and CDR2 is YNFKEQ. J gave up 2 bases and V 0 bases, and 7 bases lay outside the gene matches.

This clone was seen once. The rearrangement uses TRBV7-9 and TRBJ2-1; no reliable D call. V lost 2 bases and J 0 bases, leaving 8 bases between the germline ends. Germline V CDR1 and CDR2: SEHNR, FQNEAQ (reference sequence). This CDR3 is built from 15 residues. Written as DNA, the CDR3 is TGTGCCAGCAGCTTACTCGGTCGCTCCTACAATGAGCAGTTCTTC. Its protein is CASSLLGRSYNEQFF. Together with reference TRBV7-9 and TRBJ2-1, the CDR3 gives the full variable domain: DTGVSQNPRHKITKRGQNVTFRCDPISEHNRLYWYRQTLGQGPEFLTYFQNEAQLEKSRLLSDRFSAERPKGSFSTLEIQRTEQGDSAMYLCASSLLGRSYNEQFFGPGTRLTVL.

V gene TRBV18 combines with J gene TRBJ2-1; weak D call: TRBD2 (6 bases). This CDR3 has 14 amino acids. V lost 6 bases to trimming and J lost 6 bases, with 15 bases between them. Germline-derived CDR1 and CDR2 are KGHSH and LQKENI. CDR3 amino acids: CASSGERAGNEQFF. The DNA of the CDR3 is TGTGCCAGCTCGGGGGAGCGGGCGGGCAATGAGCAGTTCTTC.

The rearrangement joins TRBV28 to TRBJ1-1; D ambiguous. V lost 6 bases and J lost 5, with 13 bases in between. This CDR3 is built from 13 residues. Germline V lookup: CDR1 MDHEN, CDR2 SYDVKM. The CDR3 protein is CASSPGPRTEAFF. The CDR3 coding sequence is TGTGCCAGCAGCCCTGGCCCTCGGACTGAAGCTTTCTTT.

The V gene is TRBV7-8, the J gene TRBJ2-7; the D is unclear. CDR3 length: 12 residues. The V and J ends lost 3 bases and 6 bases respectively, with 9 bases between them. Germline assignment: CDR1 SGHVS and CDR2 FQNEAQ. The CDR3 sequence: CASSFPLGEQYF. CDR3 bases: TGTGCCAGCAGCTTCCCGCTGGGCGAGCAGTACTTC.

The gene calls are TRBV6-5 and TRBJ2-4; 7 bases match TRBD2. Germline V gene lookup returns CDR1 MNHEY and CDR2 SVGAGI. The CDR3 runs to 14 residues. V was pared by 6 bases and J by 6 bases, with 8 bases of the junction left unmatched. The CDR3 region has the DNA TGTGCCAGCAGCCCGCATGGGGGGGGAAACATTCAGTACTTC. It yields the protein CASSPHGGGNIQYF.

CDR3 DNA sequence: TGTGCCAGCAGCCCGCGACAGGGGGCCTACGAGCAGTACTTC. Its translation is CASSPRQGAYEQYF. This chain joins TRBV5-4 and TRBJ2-7; 9 bases agree with TRBD1. The CDR3 contains 14 residues. The V gene end was trimmed by 4 bases and the J gene end by 2 bases; junction bases not matched to a gene: 4. The germline V gene encodes CDR1 SGHNT and CDR2 YYREEE (reference sequence). The full variable domain, its missing parts supplied by reference TRBV5-4 and TRBJ2-7, is ETGVTQSPTHLIKTRGQQVTLRCSSQSGHNTVSWYQQALGQGPQFIFQYYREEENGRGNFPPRFSGLQFPNYSSELNVNALELDDSALYLCASSPRQGAYEQYFGPGTRLTVT.

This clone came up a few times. The CDR3 coding sequence is TGTGCCAGCAGCTTGTCGGCCAGCTTAGATACGCAGTATTTT. Translated, it gives CASSLSASLDTQYF. The V gene is TRBV5-6, the J gene TRBJ2-3; D gene uncertain. CDR1 SGHDT and CDR2 YYEEEE come from the germline V gene. The CDR3 is made up of 14 amino acids. Between the trimmed V and J ends, which lost 1 base and 5 bases, there was a span of 11 bases. Combining the CDR3 with reference TRBV5-6 and TRBJ2-3 gives the whole variable domain DAGVTQSPTHLIKTRGQQVTLRCSPKSGHDTVSWYQQALGQGPQFIFQYYEEEERQRGNFPDRFSGHQFPNYSSELNVNALLLGDSALYLCASSLSASLDTQYFGPGTRLTVL.

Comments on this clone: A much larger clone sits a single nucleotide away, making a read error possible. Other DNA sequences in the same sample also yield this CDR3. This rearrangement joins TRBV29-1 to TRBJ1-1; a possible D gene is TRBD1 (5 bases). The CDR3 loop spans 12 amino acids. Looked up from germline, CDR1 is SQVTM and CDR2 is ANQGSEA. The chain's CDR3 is CSAEQETTEAFF. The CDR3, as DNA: TGCAGCGCCGAACAGGAGACCACTGAAGCCTTCTTT.

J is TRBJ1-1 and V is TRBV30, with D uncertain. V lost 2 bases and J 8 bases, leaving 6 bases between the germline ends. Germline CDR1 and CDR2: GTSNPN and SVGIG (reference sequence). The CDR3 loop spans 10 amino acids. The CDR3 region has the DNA TGTGCCTGGAGTATGGAGGAAGCTTTCTTT. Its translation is CAWSMEEAFF.

CDR3 DNA: TGTGCCTGGACGGGTGGAAACACCATATATTTT. It specifies CAWTGGNTIYF. The chain recombines TRBV30 with TRBJ1-3, with no clear D. The germline V and J ends were trimmed by 4 bases and 3 bases, with 4 bases remaining between them. Looked up from germline, CDR1 is GTSNPN and CDR2 is SVGIG (reference sequence). The CDR3 is made up of 11 amino acids. The full variable domain, its missing parts supplied by reference TRBV30 and TRBJ1-3, is SQTIHQWPATLVQPVGSPLSLECTVEGTSNPNLYWYRQAAGRGLQLLFYSVGIGQISSEVPQNLSASRPQDRQFILSSKKLLLSDSGFYLCAWTGGNTIYFGEGSWLTVV.

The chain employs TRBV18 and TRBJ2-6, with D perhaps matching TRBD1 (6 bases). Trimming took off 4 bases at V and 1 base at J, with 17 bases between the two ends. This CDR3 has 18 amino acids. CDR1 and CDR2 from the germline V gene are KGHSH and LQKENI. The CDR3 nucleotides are TGTGCCAGCTCACTACGCCGGGACATAGCGTCTGGGGCCAACGTCCTGACTTTC. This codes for CASSLRRDIASGANVLTF.

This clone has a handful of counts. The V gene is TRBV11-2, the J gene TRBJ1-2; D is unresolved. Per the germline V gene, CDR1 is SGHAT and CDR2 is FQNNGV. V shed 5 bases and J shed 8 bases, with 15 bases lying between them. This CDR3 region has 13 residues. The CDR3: CASSPSIGVGYTF. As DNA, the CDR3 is TGTGCCAGCAGCCCCTCTATAGGTGTAGGCTACACCTTC.

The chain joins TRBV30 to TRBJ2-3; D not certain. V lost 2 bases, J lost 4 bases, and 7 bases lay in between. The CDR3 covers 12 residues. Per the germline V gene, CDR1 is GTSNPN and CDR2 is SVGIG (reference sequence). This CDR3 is CAWSPPSDTQYF. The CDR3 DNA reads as TGTGCCTGGAGTCCCCCTTCAGATACGCAGTATTTT.

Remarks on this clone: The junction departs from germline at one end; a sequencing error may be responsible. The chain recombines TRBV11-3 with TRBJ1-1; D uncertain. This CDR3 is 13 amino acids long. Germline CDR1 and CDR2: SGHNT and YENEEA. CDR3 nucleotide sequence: TGTGCCAGTAGCTTAGGCGCGCACACTGAAGCTTTCTTT. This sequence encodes CASSLGAHTEAFF.

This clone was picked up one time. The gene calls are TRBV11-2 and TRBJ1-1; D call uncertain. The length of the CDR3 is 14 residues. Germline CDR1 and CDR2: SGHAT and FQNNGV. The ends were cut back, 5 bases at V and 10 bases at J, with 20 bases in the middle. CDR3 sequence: CASSTASRMTLAFF. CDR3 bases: TGTGCCAGCAGCACCGCAAGCCGGATGACTCTAGCTTTCTTT.

The CDR3 loop is CASSLTGELFF. CDR3 DNA sequence: TGTGCCAGCTCACTAACGGGGGAGCTGTTTTTT. The chain uses TRBV18 and TRBJ2-2; D gene unclear. Germline lookup yields CDR1 KGHSH and CDR2 LQKENI. The V end lost 4 bases, the J end lost 8 bases, and 5 bases lay between the germline ends. The CDR3 is 11 amino acids. The full variable domain, rest sourced from reference TRBV18 and TRBJ2-2, is NAGVMQNPRHLVRRRGQEARLRCSPMKGHSHVYWYRQLPEEGLKFMVYLQKENIIDESGMPKERFSAEFPKEGPSILRIQQVVRGDSAAYFCASSLTGELFFGEGSRLTVL.

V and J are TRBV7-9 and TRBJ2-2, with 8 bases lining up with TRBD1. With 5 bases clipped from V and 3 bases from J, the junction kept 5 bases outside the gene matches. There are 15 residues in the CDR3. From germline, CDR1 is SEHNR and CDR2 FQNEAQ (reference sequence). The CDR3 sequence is CASSQPGGYTGELFF. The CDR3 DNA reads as TGTGCCAGCAGCCAACCAGGGGGCTACACCGGGGAGCTGTTTTTT.

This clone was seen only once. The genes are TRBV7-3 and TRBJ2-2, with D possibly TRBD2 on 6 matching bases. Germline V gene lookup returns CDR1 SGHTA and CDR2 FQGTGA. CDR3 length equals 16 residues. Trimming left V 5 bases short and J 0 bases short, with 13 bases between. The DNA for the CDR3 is TGTGCCAGCAGCCCCATGGGGGGTGCGAACACCGGGGAGCTGTTTTTT. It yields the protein CASSPMGGANTGELFF.

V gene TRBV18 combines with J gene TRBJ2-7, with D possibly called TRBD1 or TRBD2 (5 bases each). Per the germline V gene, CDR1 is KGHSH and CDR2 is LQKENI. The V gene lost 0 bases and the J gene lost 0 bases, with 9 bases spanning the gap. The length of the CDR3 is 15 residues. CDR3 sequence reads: CASSPPKGSSYEQYF. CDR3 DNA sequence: TGTGCCAGCTCACCACCGAAGGGGAGCTCCTACGAGCAGTACTTC.

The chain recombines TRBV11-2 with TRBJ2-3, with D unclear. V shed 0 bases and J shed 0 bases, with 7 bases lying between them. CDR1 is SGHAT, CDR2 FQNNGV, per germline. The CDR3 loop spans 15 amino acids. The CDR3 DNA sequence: TGTGCCAGCAGCTTAGACTGGAGTAGCACAGATACGCAGTATTTT. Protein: CASSLDWSSTDTQYF.

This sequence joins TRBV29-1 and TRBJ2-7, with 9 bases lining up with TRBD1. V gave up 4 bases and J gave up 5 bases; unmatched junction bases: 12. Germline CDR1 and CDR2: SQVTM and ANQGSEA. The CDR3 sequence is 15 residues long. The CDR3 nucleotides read TGCAGCGTTGGACGGGATACAGGGGGCACAGACGAGCAGTACTTC. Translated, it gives CSVGRDTGGTDEQYF.

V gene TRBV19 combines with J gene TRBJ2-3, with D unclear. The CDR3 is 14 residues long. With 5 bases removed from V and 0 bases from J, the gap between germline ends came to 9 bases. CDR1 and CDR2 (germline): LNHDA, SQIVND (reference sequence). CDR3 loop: CASSRLVSTDTQYF. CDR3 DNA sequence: TGTGCCAGTAGTCGCCTCGTAAGCACAGATACGCAGTATTTT.

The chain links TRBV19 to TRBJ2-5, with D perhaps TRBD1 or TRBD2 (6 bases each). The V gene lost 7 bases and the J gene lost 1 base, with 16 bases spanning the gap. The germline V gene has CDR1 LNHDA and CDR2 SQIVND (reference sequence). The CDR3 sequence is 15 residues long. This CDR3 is CASTRSGAVQETQYF. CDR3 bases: TGTGCCAGTACTCGATCGGGGGCAGTCCAAGAGACCCAGTACTTC.

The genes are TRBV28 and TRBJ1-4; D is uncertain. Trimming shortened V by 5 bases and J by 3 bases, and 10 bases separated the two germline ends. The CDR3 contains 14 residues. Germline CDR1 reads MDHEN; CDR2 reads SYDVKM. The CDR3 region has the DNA TGTGCCAGCAGTCCGATCGGGGCTAATGAAAAACTGTTTTTT. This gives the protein CASSPIGANEKLFF.

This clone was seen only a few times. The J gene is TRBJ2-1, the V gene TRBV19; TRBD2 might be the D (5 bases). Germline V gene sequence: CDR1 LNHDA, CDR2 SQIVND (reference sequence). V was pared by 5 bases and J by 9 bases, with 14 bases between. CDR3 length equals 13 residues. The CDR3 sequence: CASSLRTLSEQFF. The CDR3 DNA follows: TGTGCCAGTAGTCTACGGACTTTGTCTGAGCAGTTCTTC.

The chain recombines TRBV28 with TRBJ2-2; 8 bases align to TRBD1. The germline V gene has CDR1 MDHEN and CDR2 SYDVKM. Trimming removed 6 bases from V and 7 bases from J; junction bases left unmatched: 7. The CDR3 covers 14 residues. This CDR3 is CASRKTGADGELFF. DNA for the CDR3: TGTGCCAGCAGGAAGACAGGGGCTGACGGGGAGCTGTTTTTT. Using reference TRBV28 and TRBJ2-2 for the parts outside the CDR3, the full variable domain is DVKVTQSSRYLVKRTGEKVFLECVQDMDHENMFWYRQDPGLGLRLIYFSYDVKMKEKGDIPEGYSVSREKKERFSLILESASTNQTSMYLCASRKTGADGELFFGEGSRLTVL.